The 17 T cell receptor beta chains reported below all come from one sample, sequenced in a study of blood T cell repertoires in COVID-19. Only in-frame clones appear in the TCRdb table, and some are missing; sequencing was by immunoSEQ multiplex PCR. Of roughly 180,000 clones listed, 82% are singletons. Sequencing was done on a sample of PBMCs or T cells enriched from blood (not recorded which). The receptors stem from a man aged 60 to 69 who had recovered from COVID-19.

The chain combines TRBV19 with TRBJ1-5, with 8 bases aligning to TRBD1. V lost 5 bases and J lost 4; bases outside the gene matches: 10. CDR3 length: 16 residues. The germline gives CDR1 LNHDA, CDR2 SQIVND (reference sequence). This CDR3 is CASSPGQGLINQPQHF. DNA of the CDR3: TGTGCCAGTAGTCCAGGACAGGGCCTAATTAATCAGCCCCAGCATTTT.

CDR3 residues: CASRDGQGYNQPQHF. In nucleotides, the CDR3 is TGTGCCAGCAGGGATGGACAGGGCTACAATCAGCCCCAGCATTTT. The chain uses TRBV6-5 and TRBJ1-5; 8 bases agree with TRBD1. Per the germline V gene, CDR1 is MNHEY and CDR2 is SVGAGI. The V segment lost 6 bases and the J segment 3 bases; nucleotides outside the gene matches: 7. The length of the CDR3 is 15 residues.

This clone showed up just once. The CDR3 coding sequence is TGTGCCAGCAGCTTATCAGGGGCCCAGCCCCAGCATTTT. Its protein is CASSLSGAQPQHF. The V and J genes are TRBV5-5 and TRBJ1-5; a possible D gene is TRBD1 (6 bases). V lost 2 bases, J lost 7 bases, and 10 bases lay in between. CDR1 is SGHKS, CDR2 YYEKEE, per germline (reference sequence). The CDR3 extends over 13 amino acids.

This chain uses TRBV7-8 with TRBJ2-1; 12 bases map to TRBD2. The CDR3 sequence is 16 residues long. With 5 bases clipped from V and 2 bases from J, the junction kept 4 bases outside the gene matches. CDR1 is SGHVS, CDR2 FQNEAQ, per germline. The CDR3 DNA follows: TGTGCCAGCAGCCTTAGGACTAGCGGGGCCTACAATGAGCAGTTCTTC. This codes for CASSLRTSGAYNEQFF.

The V gene is TRBV2, the J gene TRBJ1-5; D perhaps matches TRBD1 (6 bases). CDR3 length: 15 amino acids. Germline V gene sequence: CDR1 SNHLY, CDR2 FYNNEI. The ends were cut back, 3 bases at V and 0 bases at J, with 9 bases in the middle. CDR3 sequence (DNA): TGTGCCAGCAGTGAGGCAGGGGATAGCAATCAGCCCCAGCATTTT. It codes for CASSEAGDSNQPQHF.

The chain combines TRBV19 with TRBJ2-7, with TRBD1 identical over 8 bases. CDR1 LNHDA and CDR2 SQIVND come from the germline V gene (reference sequence). The CDR3 sequence is 16 residues long. Trimming cost V 0 bases and J 3 bases; bases outside gene matches: 7. The DNA of the CDR3 is TGTGCCAGTAGTATAGATCGGGGAGACAGGGGCTACGAGCAGTACTTC. It is translated as CASSIDRGDRGYEQYF.

The CDR3 DNA follows: TGTGCCAGCAGCGTAGAAGGGGACAGGGAGCAGGCTAATGAAAAACTGTTTTTT. This translates into CASSVEGDREQANEKLFF. The chain joins TRBV9 to TRBJ1-4, with 9 positions matching TRBD1. The CDR3 extends over 18 amino acids. J gave up 3 bases and V 0 bases, and 9 bases lay outside the gene matches. Germline V CDR1 and CDR2: SGDLS, YYNGEE.

The CDR3 bases are TGTGCCAGCAGGGTTTCCCCTGGGAGTGCCTACGAGCAGTACTTC. Protein sequence: CASRVSPGSAYEQYF. The chain combines TRBV28 with TRBJ2-7; D is perhaps TRBD2 (5 bases). CDR1 is MDHEN and CDR2 is SYDVKM in the germline V gene. Trimming removed 6 bases at V and 2 bases at J, with 17 bases between. There are 15 residues in the CDR3.

This clone is a singleton in its sample. The chain combines TRBV7-3 with TRBJ2-1, with 11 bases identical to TRBD2. V dropped 5 bases and J dropped 8; count of bases not matched to a gene: 11. CDR1 SGHTA and CDR2 FQGTGA come from the germline V gene. The CDR3 is 16 amino acids. CDR3 DNA sequence: TGTGCCAGCAGCCCGATAGCGGGAGGGCCGAGTTATGAGCAGTTCTTC. Its protein product is CASSPIAGGPSYEQFF.

The chain employs TRBV6-2 or TRBV6-3 and TRBJ2-7, with TRBD1 identical over 7 bases. TRBJ2-5 matches the DNA end more closely, so the J call is doubtful. The CDR3 extends over 11 amino acids. Germline V gives CDR1 MNHEY, CDR2 SVGEGT. CDR3 amino acids: CASSRQGTQYF. The CDR3 region has the DNA TGTGCCAGCAGTAGACAGGGGACCCAGTACTTC.

This clone was counted between two and nine times. This sequence joins TRBV5-6 and TRBJ2-7; D might be TRBD2 (6 bases). This CDR3 contains 14 residues. The V gene's germline CDR1 is SGHDT and CDR2 YYEEEE. V shed 2 bases and J shed 6 bases, with 15 bases lying between them. CDR3 residues: CASSLLSTSLEQYF. The CDR3 DNA reads as TGTGCCAGCAGCTTATTGTCGACTAGTCTCGAGCAGTACTTC. Together with reference TRBV5-6 and TRBJ2-7, the CDR3 gives the full variable domain: DAGVTQSPTHLIKTRGQQVTLRCSPKSGHDTVSWYQQALGQGPQFIFQYYEEEERQRGNFPDRFSGHQFPNYSSELNVNALLLGDSALYLCASSLLSTSLEQYFGPGTRLTVT.

This rearrangement joins TRBV15 to TRBJ1-2; D not certain. Germline CDR1 LNHNV, CDR2 YYDKDF (reference sequence). V lost 3 bases, J lost 4 bases, and 12 bases lay in between. This CDR3 contains 14 residues. CDR3 residues: CATSRGEGSYGYTF. The CDR3 DNA follows: TGTGCCACCAGCAGGGGTGAGGGAAGCTATGGCTACACCTTC.

The chain is built from TRBV28 and TRBJ2-7, with TRBD2 matching over 8 bases. This CDR3 spans 16 amino acids. Germline loops: CDR1 MDHEN, CDR2 SYDVKM. The V segment lost 5 bases and the J segment 1 base; nucleotides outside the gene matches: 10. In DNA form, the CDR3 reads TGTGCCAGCAGTGAGCCCCGGGGCGGGAGGTCCTACGAGCAGTACTTC. The encoded protein is CASSEPRGGRSYEQYF.

The chain couples TRBV28 to TRBJ2-5; TRBD2 matches 12 bases. The ends lost 3 bases at V and 4 bases at J; junction bases unmatched: 6. Germline CDR1 reads MDHEN; CDR2 reads SYDVKM. This CDR3 contains 16 residues. The CDR3 nucleotides read TGTGCCAGCAGTTTCCCTCTAGCGGGGGGGCCAGAGACCCAGTACTTC. Protein sequence: CASSFPLAGGPETQYF.

V gene TRBV5-8 combines with J gene TRBJ2-7; tentative D call: TRBD1 (5 bases). The CDR3 has 17 residues. CDR1 SGHTS and CDR2 YDEGEE come from the germline V gene. V gave up 0 bases and J gave up 0 bases, with 16 bases separating them. The CDR3 nucleotides are TGTGCCAGCAGCTTGGAGTGGGGCAGCTTGAGCTCCTACGAGCAGTACTTC. Translated, it gives CASSLEWGSLSSYEQYF.

This chain joins TRBV7-9 and TRBJ2-5, with D unclear. Germline V gene data show CDR1 as SEHNR and CDR2 as FQNEAQ (reference sequence). The CDR3 contains 12 residues. V shed 5 bases and J shed 5 bases, with 9 bases lying between them. CDR3 in DNA: TGTGCCAGCAGCCTGGTCGGTGAGACCCAGTACTTC. It yields the protein CASSLVGETQYF.

The chain joins TRBV7-2 to TRBJ1-1; 8 bases line up with TRBD1. The germline CDR1 and CDR2 sequences are SGHTA and FQGNSA. The CDR3 length is 15 residues. Trimming cost V 5 bases and J 4 bases; bases outside gene matches: 9. The CDR3, as DNA: TGTGCCAGCAGCCCCCAGCCAGGGGGCACCACTGAAGCTTTCTTT. Residues: CASSPQPGGTTEAFF.